This T cell receptor beta chain was captured by sequencing in a study of cytomegalovirus exposure and HLA in healthy donors. PCR involved 60 Vbeta and 13 Jbeta primers. Measured with immunoSEQ multiplex PCR; TCRdb has only the in-frame clones, and not every one. The table records some 90,000 clones, approximately 81% of them present only once. The sequenced sample consisted of PBMCs. This TCR came from a woman between 40 and 55 years old in good health and CMV-seronegative.

Here the CDR3 reads CSADRWPGAVTYNEQFF. The DNA of the CDR3 is TGCAGCGCAGACCGATGGCCGGGAGCGGTTACTTACAATGAGCAGTTCTTC. The chain is built from TRBV29-1 and TRBJ2-1, with D possibly being TRBD2 (6 bases). V was pared by 7 bases and J by 4 bases, with 26 bases between. Germline V lookup: CDR1 SQVTM, CDR2 ANQGSEA. This CDR3 has 17 residues.